These 12 T cell receptor beta chains came from one sample sequenced in a study of blood T cells in healthy people across ages. It was with a sample-barcoded 5' primer and a J-beta primer mix that a second PCR of roughly 7 to 12 cycles was run. Using its own MiXCR run on the 5' RACE reads, TCRdb lists one record per CDR3 protein. The table has 1.5 million to 2 million distinct CDR3 sequences, 30% to 40% seen once. What was sequenced was blood. The source is a woman in her 30s in good health.

This clonotype was counted a few times. This sequence joins TRBV10-3 and TRBJ2-2; TRBD1 matches at 9 bases. Germline lookup yields CDR1 ENHRY and CDR2 SYGVKD. The trim removed 5 bases at V and 5 bases at J, leaving 6 bases unmatched. The CDR3 sequence is 15 residues long. The CDR3 is CAISPGQGTTGELFF. CDR3 nucleotides: TGTGCCATCAGTCCTGGACAGGGGACGACCGGGGAGCTGTTTTTT.

A few counts support this clonotype. The J gene is TRBJ2-1, the V gene TRBV30, with D hard to call. Germline V gene sequence: CDR1 GTSNPN, CDR2 SVGIG (reference sequence). V was cut by 0 bases and J by 5 bases, with 8 bases left in between. The CDR3 consists of 13 residues. The CDR3 loop is CAWSVTQDNEQFF. CDR3 DNA: TGTGCCTGGAGTGTAACGCAGGACAATGAGCAGTTCTTC.

The sample holds a few counts of this clonotype. The chain links TRBV29-1 to TRBJ1-4, with a weak D call TRBD1 (6 bases). The CDR3 extends over 15 amino acids. V lost 7 bases to trimming and J lost 3 bases, with 18 bases between them. CDR1 SQVTM and CDR2 ANQGSEA come from the germline V gene. As DNA, the CDR3 is TGCAGCGCTCGGACCGGGACAACCGCTAATGAAAAACTGTTTTTT. Its translation: CSARTGTTANEKLFF.

The rearrangement uses TRBV20-1 and TRBJ2-1; either TRBD1 or TRBD2 may fit D (6 bases each). With 1 base removed from V and 2 bases from J, the gap between germline ends came to 15 bases. The CDR3 consists of 16 residues. From germline, CDR1 is DFQATT and CDR2 SNEGSKA (reference sequence). Here the CDR3 DNA reads TGCAGTGCTAGAGGGGGGGCTTTATCTGCCTACAATGAGCAGTTCTTC. It is translated as CSARGGALSAYNEQFF.

The CDR3 coding sequence is TGTGCCAGTAGTATGGGGTCAGGGGGAACCTACGAGCAGTACTTC. This translates into CASSMGSGGTYEQYF. V is TRBV19 and J is TRBJ2-7; 7 positions match TRBD1. Germline V lookup: CDR1 LNHDA, CDR2 SQIVND (reference sequence). V shed 3 bases, J shed 2 bases, and the junction held 7 bases outside the gene matches. The length of the CDR3 is 15 residues.

The sample holds a few counts of this clonotype. The chain is built from TRBV20-1 and TRBJ2-3; D gene uncertain. The CDR3 covers 15 residues. Germline V gene data show CDR1 as DFQATT and CDR2 as SNEGSKA (reference sequence). Trimming cost V 3 bases and J 6 bases, with 19 bases left between them. For the CDR3, the DNA is TGCAGTGCTAGGGGCGATCCGGTGTTTGCGGATACGCAGTATTTT. Translation: CSARGDPVFADTQYF.

A few counts support this clonotype. The rearrangement joins TRBV3-1 to TRBJ2-7, with a possible D match to TRBD2 (6 bases). This CDR3 is built from 15 residues. Trimming cost V 0 bases and J 3 bases, with 12 bases left between them. Germline V gene data show CDR1 as LGHDT and CDR2 as YNNKEL (reference sequence). In nucleotides, the CDR3 is TGTGCCAGCAGCCAAGAGGGGGGTTCCATCTACGAGCAGTACTTC. Its translation: CASSQEGGSIYEQYF.

The V gene is TRBV7-9, the J gene TRBJ2-3, with 12 bases that match TRBD1. Germline CDR1 reads SEHNR; CDR2 reads FQNEAQ (reference sequence). The J segment lost 4 bases and the V segment lost 5 bases, leaving 13 bases of the junction unmatched. This CDR3 region has 18 residues. Here the CDR3 reads CASSPRGFGTGGADTQYF. The CDR3 region has the DNA TGTGCCAGCAGCCCGAGGGGATTCGGGACAGGGGGCGCAGATACGCAGTATTTT.

This clonotype was seen more than once but under ten times. The V and J genes are TRBV6-1 and TRBJ1-6, with unresolved D. Trimming left V 0 bases short and J 4 bases short, with 10 bases between. Germline loops: CDR1 MNHNS, CDR2 SASEGT. The CDR3 spans 16 residues. As DNA, the CDR3 is TGTGCCAGCAGTGAAGCAGTTACGGGGTATAATTCACCCCTCCACTTT. Its protein is CASSEAVTGYNSPLHF.

The genes are TRBV19 and TRBJ2-3; 7 bases align to TRBD1. The trim removed 3 bases at V and 2 bases at J, leaving 5 bases unmatched. The CDR3 runs to 15 residues. The germline gives CDR1 LNHDA, CDR2 SQIVND (reference sequence). The CDR3 bases are TGTGCCAGTAGTATGGGCAGGGGGTTCACAGATACGCAGTATTTT. Its protein is CASSMGRGFTDTQYF.

The table lists this clonotype with a few counts. The rearrangement uses TRBV15 and TRBJ1-1, with a weak D call TRBD1 (5 bases). The CDR3 spans 14 residues. Germline CDR1 is LNHNV and CDR2 is YYDKDF (reference sequence). V lost 0 bases, J lost 4 bases, and 9 bases lay in between. The CDR3: CATSRDPGSTEAFF. CDR3 sequence (DNA): TGTGCCACCAGCAGAGATCCAGGGAGCACTGAAGCTTTCTTT. Complete variable domain (other parts from reference TRBV15 and TRBJ1-1): DAMVIQNPRYQVTQFGKPVTLSCSQTLNHNVMYWYQQKSSQAPKLLFHYYDKDFNNEADTPDNFQSRRPNTSFCFLDIRSPGLGDTAMYLCATSRDPGSTEAFFGQGTRLTVV.

This clonotype was seen repeatedly, ten times or more. The V call is TRBV7-2, the J call TRBJ2-5, with D possibly matching TRBD2 (6 bases). There are 15 residues in the CDR3. From germline, CDR1 is SGHTA and CDR2 FQGNSA. The V and J ends lost 3 bases and 2 bases respectively, with 13 bases between them. The CDR3 bases are TGTGCCAGCAGCTTCCTGACCGGGAGTCAAGAGACCCAGTACTTC. Its protein product is CASSFLTGSQETQYF.